This TCR beta chain was recovered during a study of blood T cell repertoires in COVID-19 (dated by TCRdb to the early 2020s). A note on the overall study: The collaborator samples originated in the United States, Italy and Spain and spanned the acute and convalescent phases of COVID-19. The sample metadata nearly always contained a de-identified subject ID, COVID-19 status, age in years and sex. Deeply sampled blood TCRbeta repertoires from subjects exposed to, actively infected with, or recovered from COVID-19 were included in the dataset. The material from the prospective study consisted of cDNA or gDNA derived from T cells, B-cell-depleted T cells, or PBMCs. The samples were drawn from two sources: the first 160 participants of the ongoing ImmuneRACE study, and 1,254 subjects contributed by 6 global collaborators. Where available, HLA class I and class II types were taken from metadata supplied by the sample provider and were not determined by assay-based typing. The repertoires were made available in a free public database intended to serve as a resource for research on the immune response to SARS-CoV-2.

Each collaborating institution followed its own protocols to collect whole blood in K2EDTA tubes. For TCRbeta analysis, collaborator samples were shipped as frozen whole blood, as isolated PBMCs, or as DNA extracted from either sample type. To note about this clone: Its binding antigen is unknown. The input lacks base qualities; no much larger clone sits a single base away.

Trimming leaves V shorter by 4 bases and J shorter by 6 bases, with the junction holding 6 bases beyond the gene matches. The CDR3 holds 13 amino acids from the cysteine to the phenylalanine. Left in the record is the CDR3 DNA by itself, 39 bases read in frame from the first base. For CDR1 and CDR2, the germline V gene lists SGHRS and YFSETQ. TCRbeta CDR3 regions were amplified from genomic DNA using the immunoSEQ Assay, a bias-controlled multiplex PCR. In the original analysis: The number of nucleated cells in each sample was estimated by amplification of reference gene primers within the assay. To quantify the absolute abundance of each unique TCRbeta CDR3 rearrangement, sequence reads were collapsed and filtered. For each sample, productive Simpson clonality was calculated as the square root of Simpson's diversity index across productive rearrangements. This is the immuneACCESS table as TCRdb keeps it, with only in-frame sequences that have V and J called. A part of the clones is gone; compared with another copy, unresolved V genes explain less than half, and the rest is unexplained. The V and J calls and clone size were taken over from that table, and D and trimming were inferred from the DNA. Present in this sample are approximately 240,000 clones, around 82% of which were seen just once. The ten largest clones capture more than 2% of the sample.

General findings and caveats noted by the study authors: The amount of clinical and demographic metadata varied by source and participant and was provided uncurated.

The specimen was peripheral blood. This clonotype was obtained from a woman aged 60-75 years with acute or convalescent COVID-19. The V and J segments used are TRBV5-1 and TRBJ1-1, and TRBD1 aligns with 7 junction nucleotides. The nucleotide sequence reads as follows: TGCGCCAGCAGCGCACAGGGGAGGTCTGAAGCTTTCTTT. Its protein product is CASSAQGRSEAFF.